Listed here is a single T cell receptor (beta chain). Antigen: not known. Primers for the PCR totalled 60 Vbeta and 13 Jbeta. Data came from immunoSEQ multiplex PCR; TCRdb stores just in-frame clones and leaves some out. This table holds 120,000 to 150,000 clones, 60% to 80% found once. The J segment lost 1 base and the V segment lost 8 bases, leaving 13 bases of the junction unmatched. Per the germline V gene, CDR1 is SNHLY and CDR2 is FYNNEI. The CDR3 has 16 residues. This specimen comes from a study of cytomegalovirus exposure and HLA in healthy donors. Study at large: As an earlier analysis found, about 179 million T cells yielded approximately 100 million unique TCR beta sequences. Study-wide results and caveats: The authors confirmed in vitro that a few CMV-associated chains were specific for CMV antigens. In a later analysis, TCR beta V- and J-gene trimming was associated with a missense DCLRE1C variant. 150 to 200 TCR beta chains were listed as cytomegalovirus-associated.

This clonotype originated in a woman between 25 and 40 years old in good health and CMV-seronegative. Material: PBMCs. This chain connects TRBV2 to TRBJ2-7; 8 nucleotides agree with TRBD1. The CDR3 region has the DNA TGTGCCAGCTCCCCCGGGCAGGGGGCAGGATCCTACGAGCAGTACTTC. It specifies CASSPGQGAGSYEQYF.